Shown below are 18 T cell receptor beta chains from a single sample sequenced in a study of blood T cell repertoires in COVID-19. The method was immunoSEQ multiplex PCR; TCRdb's version includes in-frame clones alone and lacks a portion of them. The table records roughly 100,000 clones, over 80% of them present only once. Sequencing used peripheral blood. The receptors shown here come from a man aged 70 or older with active or convalescent COVID-19.

The chain employs TRBV28 and TRBJ2-7; D remains ambiguous. Germline V lookup: CDR1 MDHEN, CDR2 SYDVKM. V was cut by 2 bases and J by 6 bases, with 11 bases left in between. The CDR3 runs 13 residues. CDR3 protein: CASSLGFELEQYF. Written as DNA, the CDR3 is TGTGCCAGCAGTTTAGGTTTTGAACTCGAGCAGTACTTC.

This sequence joins TRBV5-1 and TRBJ1-6; TRBD1 agrees at 9 bases. Trimming took 4 bases from V and 1 from J; bases not matched to a gene: 3. The germline gives CDR1 SGHRS, CDR2 YFSETQ. There are 16 residues in the CDR3. The DNA for the CDR3 is TGCGCCAGCAGCCGGACAGGGGAGTCCTATAATTCACCCCTCCACTTT. As protein: CASSRTGESYNSPLHF.

The chain's CDR3 is CASSLDLTSGGDTQYF. CDR3 DNA sequence: TGTGCCAGCAGCTTAGACCTGACTAGCGGGGGTGATACGCAGTATTTT. The genes are TRBV7-9 and TRBJ2-3; 12 nucleotides agree with TRBD2. V trimming: 1 base; J trimming: 6 bases; junction bases outside the gene matches: 5. This CDR3 contains 16 residues. Germline CDR1 reads SEHNR; CDR2 reads FQNEAQ (reference sequence).

The rearrangement uses TRBV11-2 and TRBJ1-2; D call uncertain. This CDR3 contains 12 residues. The ends were cut back, 5 bases at V and 14 bases at J, with 18 bases in the middle. Germline CDR1 reads SGHAT; CDR2 reads FQNNGV. This CDR3 is CASSPASLPGTF. The CDR3 coding sequence is TGTGCCAGCAGCCCAGCGTCACTCCCCGGAACCTTC. The full variable domain, in which reference TRBV11-2 and TRBJ1-2 provide the parts outside the CDR3, is EAGVAQSPRYKIIEKRQSVAFWCNPISGHATLYWYQQILGQGPKLLIQFQNNGVVDDSQLPKDRFSAERLKGVDSTLKIQPAKLEDSAVYLCASSPASLPGTFGSGTRLTVV.

The chain couples TRBV28 to TRBJ2-1, with D unclear. Germline CDR1 and CDR2: MDHEN and SYDVKM. The V end lost 1 base, the J end lost 9 bases, and 13 bases lay between the germline ends. The CDR3 sequence is 14 residues long. CDR3 coding DNA: TGTGCCAGCAGTTTATCGTCGGTAACTGGTGAGCAGTTCTTC. Its translation: CASSLSSVTGEQFF.

The rearrangement joins TRBV5-1 to TRBJ2-1; 11 bases align to TRBD2. Germline trimming cut 4 bases from V and 3 bases from J; bases unmatched to any gene: 3. The length of the CDR3 is 15 residues. Looked up from germline, CDR1 is SGHRS and CDR2 is YFSETQ. For the CDR3, the DNA is TGCGCCAGCAGCACCGGGACTAGCGGCTACAATGAGCAGTTCTTC. As protein: CASSTGTSGYNEQFF. Together with reference TRBV5-1 and TRBJ2-1, the CDR3 gives the full variable domain: KAGVTQTPRYLIKTRGQQVTLSCSPISGHRSVSWYQQTPGQGLQFLFEYFSETQRNKGNFPGRFSGRQFSNSRSEMNVSTLELGDSALYLCASSTGTSGYNEQFFGPGTRLTVL.

This chain connects TRBV19 to TRBJ2-3; 8 bases fit TRBD1. The germline V gene has CDR1 LNHDA and CDR2 SQIVND (reference sequence). The CDR3 is 14 residues long. V lost 9 bases to trimming and J lost 2 bases; unmatched junction nucleotides: 7. The CDR3 DNA reads TGTGCCAGCCGAAGACAGGGGATCACAGATACGCAGTATTTT. Translating gives CASRRQGITDTQYF.

This sequence joins TRBV2 and TRBJ2-1; 12 bases agree with TRBD2. V shed 6 bases and J 8 bases; nucleotides not matched to a gene: 5. This CDR3 contains 14 residues. Germline assignment: CDR1 SNHLY and CDR2 FYNNEI. DNA for the CDR3: TGTGCCAGCAGCCGAGGACTAGCGGGGTATGAGCAGTTCTTC. Translation: CASSRGLAGYEQFF.

The chain carries TRBV9 and TRBJ2-5, with 7 bases that match TRBD1. The CDR3 spans 14 residues. Germline CDR1 and CDR2: SGDLS and YYNGEE. V lost 2 bases, J lost 3 bases, and 4 bases stayed unmatched. The CDR3 nucleotides read TGTGCCAGCAGCGTGACGGGGACAGAAGAGACCCAGTACTTC. Its protein is CASSVTGTEETQYF.

V gene TRBV24-1 combines with J gene TRBJ2-1; TRBD2 agrees at 13 bases. CDR1 is KGHDR and CDR2 is SFDVKD in the germline V gene. The CDR3 runs to 18 residues. Trimming took 2 bases from V and 6 from J; bases not matched to a gene: 9. The CDR3: CATSDSFTTSGGVNEQFF. CDR3 DNA sequence: TGTGCCACCAGTGATTCCTTCACTACTAGCGGGGGGGTCAATGAGCAGTTCTTC.

This chain uses TRBV6-1 with TRBJ2-3, with 8 bases that match TRBD1. There are 12 residues in the CDR3. V trimming: 1 base; J trimming: 14 bases; junction bases outside the gene matches: 5. Germline CDR1 MNHNS, CDR2 SASEGT. The CDR3: CASSEVRQGWYF. The DNA of the CDR3 is TGTGCCAGCAGTGAAGTGCGACAGGGGTGGTATTTT.

The chain couples TRBV24-1 to TRBJ2-1; 7 bases map to TRBD1. V gave up 10 bases and J gave up 9 bases; unmatched junction bases: 8. The length of the CDR3 is 12 residues. Germline V gives CDR1 KGHDR, CDR2 SFDVKD. CDR3 in amino acids: CATDYRGGEQFF. DNA of the CDR3: TGTGCCACAGACTACAGGGGTGGTGAGCAGTTCTTC.

The CDR3 protein is CASSSYDSSYTEAFF. The CDR3, as DNA: TGTGCCAGCAGCTCCTACGACAGCTCCTACACTGAAGCTTTCTTT. The V and J genes are TRBV6-2 or TRBV6-3 and TRBJ1-1; possible D gene TRBD1, 5 bases. The V and J ends lost 6 bases and 3 bases respectively, with 17 bases between them. CDR1 is MNHEY, CDR2 SVGEGT, per germline. The CDR3 covers 15 residues.

The chain couples TRBV24-1 to TRBJ2-1; tentative D call: TRBD2 (7 bases). Germline assignment: CDR1 KGHDR and CDR2 SFDVKD. Trimming removed 1 base at V and 3 bases at J, with 27 bases between. The CDR3 covers 21 residues. The DNA for the CDR3 is TGTGCCACCAGTGATTTAAATTTAAGGGGGACGGGGGGAATGGGCTACAATGAGCAGTTCTTC. This gives the protein CATSDLNLRGTGGMGYNEQFF.

This chain uses TRBV5-1 with TRBJ2-7; 9 bases line up with TRBD1. J was trimmed by 6 bases and V by 2 bases; bases with no gene match: 9. Germline CDR1 SGHRS, CDR2 YFSETQ. The length of the CDR3 is 15 residues. The CDR3 coding sequence is TGCGCCAGCAGCTTTAGACCACAGGGGGCAGGCGAGCAGTACTTC. Its translation: CASSFRPQGAGEQYF.

Written as DNA, the CDR3 is TGTGCCTGCAGCGGACAGAATGGAAACACCATATATTTT. Protein sequence: CACSGQNGNTIYF. This sequence joins TRBV30 and TRBJ1-3; possible D gene TRBD1, 6 bases. V was shortened by 6 bases and J by 3 bases, with 12 bases between the two germline ends. CDR1 GTSNPN and CDR2 SVGIG come from the germline V gene (reference sequence). This CDR3 spans 13 amino acids.

The chain couples TRBV6-5 to TRBJ1-2; 7 nucleotides align to TRBD1. Trimming took 5 bases from V and 4 from J; bases not matched to a gene: 7. The CDR3 consists of 14 residues. Per germline, CDR1 MNHEY and CDR2 SVGAGI. This CDR3 reads CASSPSDRFYGYTF. The CDR3, as DNA: TGTGCCAGCAGTCCCTCGGACAGGTTCTATGGCTACACCTTC.

The chain is built from TRBV5-1 and TRBJ1-2; weak D call: TRBD1 (5 bases). The CDR3 sequence is 14 residues long. Germline loops: CDR1 SGHRS, CDR2 YFSETQ. Between the trimmed V and J ends, which lost 4 bases and 8 bases, there was a span of 18 bases. The DNA of the CDR3 is TGCGCCAGCAGCCCCGGGGAGGGGCGAGGGGGCTACACCTTC. It codes for CASSPGEGRGGYTF. Supplemented by reference TRBV5-1 and TRBJ1-2, the full variable domain reads KAGVTQTPRYLIKTRGQQVTLSCSPISGHRSVSWYQQTPGQGLQFLFEYFSETQRNKGNFPGRFSGRQFSNSRSEMNVSTLELGDSALYLCASSPGEGRGGYTFGSGTRLTVV.